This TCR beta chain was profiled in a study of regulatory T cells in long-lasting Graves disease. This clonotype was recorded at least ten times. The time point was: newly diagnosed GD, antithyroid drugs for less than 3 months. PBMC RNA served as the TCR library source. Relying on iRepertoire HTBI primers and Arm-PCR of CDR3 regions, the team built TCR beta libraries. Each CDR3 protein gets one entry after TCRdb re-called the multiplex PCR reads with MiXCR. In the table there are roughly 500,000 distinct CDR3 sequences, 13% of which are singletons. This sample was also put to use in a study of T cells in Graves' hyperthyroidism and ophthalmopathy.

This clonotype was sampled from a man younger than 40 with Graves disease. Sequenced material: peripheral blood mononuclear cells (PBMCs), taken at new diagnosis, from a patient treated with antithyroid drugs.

The CDR3 DNA reads as TGTGCCAGCAGCTCTTGGACTAGCGTCTCCAAAAACATTCAGTACTTC. Translating gives CASSSWTSVSKNIQYF. This chain uses TRBV7-2 with TRBJ2-4; 9 bases align to TRBD2. V lost 4 bases and J lost 2; bases outside the gene matches: 6. Germline lookup yields CDR1 SGHTA and CDR2 FQGNSA. This CDR3 comprises 16 residues.